Below, 26 T cell receptor beta chains from the same sample are listed, as sequenced in a study of shared clonotypes between healthy human individuals. Assay used: immunoSEQ multiplex PCR; TCRdb lists only in-frame clones, some missing. The sample lists about 2.5 million clones, around 93% occurring once. Sequences were obtained from naive CD4+ T cells from PBMCs. Regarding subset: CD45RA+ positively selected. The source is a man aged 18-30 years in good health. Some clones in this sample may be carry-over from other donors' samples.

The V gene is TRBV11-1, the J gene TRBJ2-1; 8 bases match TRBD2. Germline CDR1 is SGHAT and CDR2 is FQDESV (reference sequence). This CDR3 is 15 amino acids long. The ends lost 5 bases at V and 3 bases at J; junction bases unmatched: 6. The CDR3 nucleotides are TGTGCCAGCAGCCCCCGACTAGCGTACTACAATGAGCAGTTCTTC. Protein: CASSPRLAYYNEQFF.

The V gene is TRBV9, the J gene TRBJ1-1; possibly TRBD1 for D (5 bases). This CDR3 has 14 residues. The germline gives CDR1 SGDLS, CDR2 YYNGEE. Trimming removed 4 bases at V and 0 bases at J, with 10 bases between. The CDR3 DNA is TGTGCCAGCAGCTCAGACAGTCTGAACACTGAAGCTTTCTTT. It is translated as CASSSDSLNTEAFF.

The V and J genes are TRBV7-9 and TRBJ2-5; 8 bases are shared with TRBD2. This CDR3 is built from 16 residues. Germline CDR1 and CDR2: SEHNR and FQNEAQ (reference sequence). V was pared by 1 base and J by 7 bases, with 11 bases of the junction left unmatched. The CDR3 region has the DNA TGTGCCAGCAGCTTAGAGGGGTCGGGACTAGGGGGGACCCAGTACTTC. Residues: CASSLEGSGLGGTQYF.

This clone was observed a few times. The rearrangement links TRBV2 to TRBJ1-1; D unclear. The length of the CDR3 is 13 residues. Between the trimmed V and J ends, which lost 4 bases and 8 bases, there was a span of 14 bases. Germline V gives CDR1 SNHLY, CDR2 FYNNEI. The CDR3 nucleotides read TGTGCCAGCAGTGGTGGCGCACCGCTAGAAGCTTTCTTT. This codes for CASSGGAPLEAFF.

The V call is TRBV10-3, the J call TRBJ2-7; 8 nucleotides match TRBD2. This CDR3 region has 16 residues. Losses at the gene ends were 3 bases for V and 4 bases for J; bases not matched to a gene: 11. Per the germline V gene, CDR1 is ENHRY and CDR2 is SYGVKD. DNA for the CDR3: TGTGCCATCAGTGATGCGGCGGGACTAGTGTCGTACGAGCAGTACTTC. The encoded protein is CAISDAAGLVSYEQYF.

The J gene is TRBJ2-7, the V gene TRBV28; TRBD2 might be the D (5 bases). The CDR3 is 14 amino acids. Germline V gene lookup returns CDR1 MDHEN and CDR2 SYDVKM. V gave up 7 bases and J gave up 0 bases, with 13 bases separating them. DNA for the CDR3: TGTGCCAGCACCACCACGGGAAGCTCCTACGAGCAGTACTTC. The encoded protein is CASTTTGSSYEQYF.

The chain links TRBV7-9 to TRBJ1-2; 7 bases map to TRBD1. CDR1 and CDR2 (germline): SEHNR, FQNEAQ (reference sequence). This CDR3 region has 13 residues. V gave up 4 bases and J gave up 7 bases; unmatched junction bases: 6. CDR3 nucleotides: TGTGCCAGCAGCTCCCGACAGGGTGGTGGCTACACCTTC. Protein product: CASSSRQGGGYTF.

This chain links TRBV18 with TRBJ1-4; unclear D gene. The germline V and J ends were trimmed by 3 bases and 0 bases, with 8 bases remaining between them. The CDR3 contains 15 residues. CDR1 and CDR2 from the germline V gene are KGHSH and LQKENI. The CDR3 DNA reads TGTGCCAGCTCACCCCACCTAACAACTAATGAAAAACTGTTTTTT. It encodes CASSPHLTTNEKLFF.

The count of this clone is one. The chain uses TRBV7-2 and TRBJ2-1, with TRBD2 matching 7 bases. CDR1 is SGHTA, CDR2 FQGNSA, per germline. The trim removed 3 bases at V and 4 bases at J, leaving 6 bases unmatched. The CDR3 runs 15 residues. The CDR3, as DNA: TGTGCCAGCAGCTTTGCTAGCGGAAAATACAATGAGCAGTTCTTC. This gives the protein CASSFASGKYNEQFF.

This clone showed up just once. V is TRBV4-3 and J is TRBJ1-5; D not certain. The V and J ends lost 0 bases and 3 bases respectively, with 12 bases between them. The germline gives CDR1 LGHNA, CDR2 YSLEER. This CDR3 contains 16 residues. The CDR3 bases are TGCGCCAGCAGCCAAGATCACGCGGGAAACAATCAGCCCCAGCATTTT. Translation gives CASSQDHAGNNQPQHF.

This rearrangement joins TRBV10-1 to TRBJ2-1; D gene ambiguous. Germline assignment: CDR1 WNHNN and CDR2 SYGVQD (reference sequence). The length of the CDR3 is 13 residues. V lost 5 bases and J lost 2, with 7 bases in between. The CDR3, as DNA: TGCGCCAGCAGTATAGGGACCTACAATGAGCAGTTCTTC. It codes for CASSIGTYNEQFF.

The rearrangement joins TRBV5-1 to TRBJ1-1; the D is unclear. The CDR3 is 14 residues long. Germline CDR1 and CDR2: SGHRS and YFSETQ. The V and J ends lost 4 bases and 1 base respectively, with 11 bases between them. CDR3 sequence: CASSRTERNTEAFF. Here the CDR3 DNA reads TGCGCCAGCAGCCGAACGGAACGGAACACTGAAGCTTTCTTT.

V and J are TRBV11-2 and TRBJ2-5; D gene uncertain. Germline CDR1 is SGHAT and CDR2 is FQNNGV. V was trimmed by 5 bases and J by 7 bases, leaving 11 bases between them. There are 12 residues in the CDR3. The CDR3 sequence: CASSRPGGTQYF. In nucleotides, the CDR3 is TGTGCCAGCAGCCGTCCGGGCGGGACCCAGTACTTC.

The gene calls are TRBV2 and TRBJ2-5; TRBD1 matches at 7 bases. Germline V gene sequence: CDR1 SNHLY, CDR2 FYNNEI. The CDR3 sequence is 13 residues long. With 6 bases clipped from V and 5 bases from J, the junction kept 6 bases outside the gene matches. CDR3 sequence: CASSRQGWETQYF. The CDR3 nucleotides are TGTGCCAGCAGCCGACAGGGTTGGGAGACCCAGTACTTC.

This sequence joins TRBV11-3 and TRBJ2-1; D gene unclear. The germline V and J ends were trimmed by 7 bases and 1 base, with 20 bases remaining between them. This CDR3 has 17 residues. Germline V gives CDR1 SGHNT, CDR2 YENEEA. CDR3 DNA: TGTGCCAGCATCCCTGCCTTTCAGGCGGAGTCCTACAATGAGCAGTTCTTC. It is translated as CASIPAFQAESYNEQFF. The variable domain in full, completed from reference TRBV11-3 and TRBJ2-1, reads EAGVVQSPRYKIIEKKQPVAFWCNPISGHNTLYWYLQNLGQGPELLIRYENEEAVDDSQLPKDRFSAERLKGVDSTLKIQPAELGDSAVYLCASIPAFQAESYNEQFFGPGTRLTVL.

The rearrangement joins TRBV30 to TRBJ1-6, with a weak D call TRBD1 (5 bases). The V gene's germline CDR1 is GTSNPN and CDR2 SVGIG (reference sequence). The germline V and J ends were trimmed by 5 bases and 8 bases, with 22 bases remaining between them. The CDR3 runs to 16 residues. The CDR3 coding sequence is TGTGCCTGGGGACATGGATTTTTGCAACCTGATTCACCCCTCCACTTT. Translating it yields CAWGHGFLQPDSPLHF.

The V and J genes are TRBV19 and TRBJ2-2; TRBD2 aligns across 12 bases. The CDR3 length is 22 residues. Germline CDR1 and CDR2: LNHDA and SQIVND (reference sequence). V was pared by 5 bases and J by 13 bases, with 32 bases of the junction left unmatched. The CDR3 DNA follows: TGTGCCAGTAGTCCCACCCCCGGGGGGAACTCCCGGACTAGCGGGAAACGGCGGAGGCTGTTTTTT. The encoded protein is CASSPTPGGNSRTSGKRRRLFF.

The CDR3 protein is CASRPDRGRYGYTF. Here the CDR3 DNA reads TGTGCCAGCAGGCCGGACAGGGGACGGTATGGCTACACCTTC. The V and J genes are TRBV6-5 and TRBJ1-2, with 9 bases identical to TRBD1. V trimming: 6 bases; J trimming: 5 bases; junction bases outside the gene matches: 7. The length of the CDR3 is 14 residues. Germline assignment: CDR1 MNHEY and CDR2 SVGAGI.

V and J are TRBV7-9 and TRBJ2-5; D possibly corresponds to TRBD2 (6 bases). The CDR3 is 14 residues long. Trimming stripped 6 bases from V and 5 bases from J, with 16 bases between. Germline V gives CDR1 SEHNR, CDR2 FQNEAQ (reference sequence). CDR3 sequence reads: CASRKSQGGETQYF. CDR3 in DNA: TGTGCCAGCAGGAAAAGCCAGGGAGGTGAGACCCAGTACTTC. Based on the CDR3 plus reference TRBV7-9 and TRBJ2-5, the full variable domain is DTGVSQNPRHKITKRGQNVTFRCDPISEHNRLYWYRQTLGQGPEFLTYFQNEAQLEKSRLLSDRFSAERPKGSFSTLEIQRTEQGDSAMYLCASRKSQGGETQYFGPGTRLLVL.

The genes are TRBV28 and TRBJ1-4; no clear D. The V end was cut by 3 bases, the J end by 4 bases, with 24 bases between. This CDR3 spans 19 amino acids. Germline V gene lookup returns CDR1 MDHEN and CDR2 SYDVKM. The CDR3 region is CASSFGRLVGRRDNEKLFF. In DNA form, the CDR3 reads TGTGCCAGCAGTTTTGGTCGGTTGGTGGGGAGGAGGGATAATGAAAAACTGTTTTTT.

The chain couples TRBV5-4 to TRBJ2-3; 9 nucleotides agree with TRBD2. This CDR3 has 16 residues. CDR1 is SGHNT and CDR2 is YYREEE in the germline V gene (reference sequence). J gave up 0 bases and V 4 bases, and 6 bases lay outside the gene matches. The CDR3 reads CASSIRLAESTDTQYF. The CDR3, as DNA: TGTGCCAGCAGCATCAGACTAGCGGAGAGCACAGATACGCAGTATTTT.

The rearrangement links TRBV9 to TRBJ2-7; TRBD2 aligns across 14 bases. CDR3 length: 18 residues. The V and J ends lost 4 bases and 0 bases, in that order; junction bases with no gene match: 9. Germline assignment: CDR1 SGDLS and CDR2 YYNGEE. The CDR3 DNA sequence: TGTGCCAGCAGCTTGGGACTAGCGGGAGCCCCCAGCTCCTACGAGCAGTACTTC. It codes for CASSLGLAGAPSSYEQYF.

The rearrangement joins TRBV4-2 to TRBJ2-5, with TRBD1 matching 7 bases. V gave up 4 bases and J gave up 4 bases; unmatched junction bases: 15. Looked up from germline, CDR1 is LGHNA and CDR2 is YNFKEQ. This CDR3 comprises 17 residues. The CDR3 DNA sequence: TGTGCCAGCAGCCGACAAGGACAGGTCGGCTTTGCAGAGACCCAGTACTTC. Translation: CASSRQGQVGFAETQYF.

The J gene is TRBJ1-6, the V gene TRBV28, with 8 bases identical to TRBD1. Trimming removed 8 bases from V and 16 bases from J; junction bases left unmatched: 7. This CDR3 spans 11 amino acids. Germline CDR1 is MDHEN and CDR2 is SYDVKM. CDR3 coding DNA: TGTGCCAGCGCCCGGACAGGGTTTCTCCACTTT. Protein: CASARTGFLHF.

The rearrangement uses TRBV7-3 and TRBJ2-7; D gene ambiguous. The CDR3 is 11 residues long. The V gene's germline CDR1 is SGHTA and CDR2 FQGTGA. V lost 5 bases to trimming and J lost 6 bases, with 8 bases between them. CDR3 sequence: CASSQGLEQYF. CDR3 DNA sequence: TGTGCCAGCAGCCAAGGCCTCGAGCAGTACTTC.

The chain carries TRBV9 and TRBJ2-7; D remains unclear. The CDR3 is made up of 11 amino acids. V was trimmed by 0 bases and J by 12 bases, leaving 10 bases between them. Germline V CDR1 and CDR2: SGDLS, YYNGEE. The CDR3 here is CASSVVRIRYF. CDR3 coding DNA: TGTGCCAGCAGCGTAGTCCGAATTCGGTACTTC.